The next 7 T cell receptor beta chains were all read from a single sample in a study of CD8 T cells in ankylosing spondylitis. TCRdb re-analysed the 5' RACE reads in MiXCR, keeping a single row per CDR3 protein. There are about 500,000 distinct CDR3 sequences in the sample; under 5.5% occur only once, and 3% to 4% lies in the top ten. Their target antigens are unknown. General study results and limits: A motif of roughly eight highly homologous TCR beta variants was seen as apparently characteristic of ankylosing spondylitis blood.

Sequenced input: blood, either unsorted or a sorted T cell fraction (not recorded which). These receptors all stem from a male donor with ankylosing spondylitis.

This clonotype was detected many times. The V gene is TRBV12-3 or TRBV12-4, the J gene TRBJ2-5; possibly TRBD2 for D (5 bases). V was clipped by 6 bases and J by 5 bases, with 10 bases between them. CDR3 length: 12 residues. CDR3 nucleotides: TGTGCCAGCAGCCCGAGGGAGGAGACCCAGTACTTC. The encoded protein is CASSPREETQYF.

This clonotype has ten or more counts. This chain joins TRBV20-1 and TRBJ2-2; TRBD1 might be the D (6 bases). Deletions cut 2 bases from V and 7 bases from J, with 17 bases between. The CDR3 runs to 15 residues. The germline V gene has CDR1 DFQATT and CDR2 SNEGSKA (reference sequence). The CDR3 protein is CSARPATGMDGELFF. The CDR3, as DNA: TGCAGTGCTAGACCAGCCACAGGGATGGACGGGGAGCTGTTTTTT.

This clonotype was seen repeatedly, ten times or more. This sequence joins TRBV19 and TRBJ2-1; a weak D match, TRBD2 (5 bases). Germline V CDR1 and CDR2: LNHDA, SQIVND (reference sequence). This CDR3 spans 15 amino acids. V was clipped by 2 bases and J by 7 bases, with 15 bases between them. CDR3 residues: CASSIRGSERNEQFF. CDR3 DNA: TGTGCCAGTAGTATACGAGGGAGCGAAAGAAATGAGCAGTTCTTC.

In this sample, this clonotype turned up a few times. The J gene is TRBJ2-1, the V gene TRBV29-1, with a weak D call TRBD2 (6 bases). V lost 3 bases and J lost 0, with 15 bases in between. Germline assignment: CDR1 SQVTM and CDR2 ANQGSEA. This CDR3 region has 16 residues. CDR3 in amino acids: CSVEGGLSSSYNEQFF. The CDR3 nucleotides read TGCAGCGTTGAGGGTGGACTATCTAGCTCCTACAATGAGCAGTTCTTC.

This clonotype was picked up many times. V and J are TRBV18 and TRBJ1-1; 11 bases line up with TRBD1. V shed 5 bases, J shed 4 bases, and the junction held 6 bases outside the gene matches. This CDR3 contains 15 residues. CDR1 KGHSH and CDR2 LQKENI come from the germline V gene. CDR3 bases: TGTGCCAGCTCAGCGCAGGGACAGGGGGGCACTGAAGCTTTCTTT. It specifies CASSAQGQGGTEAFF.

This clonotype was seen ten or more times. The chain combines TRBV7-2 with TRBJ1-2; 7 bases are shared with TRBD1. Germline V gene sequence: CDR1 SGHTA, CDR2 FQGNSA. Trimming removed 3 bases from V and 4 bases from J; junction bases left unmatched: 5. This CDR3 comprises 14 residues. CDR3 sequence: CASSFRDSVYGYTF. CDR3 bases: TGTGCCAGCAGCTTCCGGGACAGTGTCTATGGCTACACCTTC.

In this sample, this clonotype turned up many times. This chain uses TRBV20-1 with TRBJ2-7, with D possibly matching TRBD2 (6 bases). The ends were cut back, 3 bases at V and 3 bases at J, with 6 bases in the middle. The CDR3 contains 11 residues. Germline CDR1 DFQATT, CDR2 SNEGSKA (reference sequence). This CDR3 reads CSASGSYEQYF. In DNA form, the CDR3 reads TGCAGTGCTAGCGGGAGCTACGAGCAGTACTTC.